This T cell receptor (beta chain) was profiled in a study of T cells expressing NK-cell markers. Notes on the study in general: In a group of 5 to 7 donors, dominant NKG2C+ clonotypes represented about 1.0-7.0% of CD8+ T cells. Uncertainty persisted over the HCMV specificity of expanded NKG2C+ T cell clones.

Template switching by 5'RACE with UMIs generated the TCR beta cDNA. Reanalyzing the 5' RACE reads, TCRdb keeps one entry per CDR3 protein, without DNA. This table holds fewer than 400,000 distinct CDR3 sequences. Notes on this clonotype: Its antigen is unknown.

The TCR was taken from a man aged 18 to 69 in good health. Sequenced sample: blood T cells: a sorted CD56 or NKG2C T cell subset, CD4+ or CD8+ T cells, or bulk PBMC T cells (not recorded which).

CDR3 sequence: CASSRVSGSYEQYF. This chain connects TRBV7-2 to TRBJ2-7. Germline V gene data show CDR1 as SGHTA and CDR2 as FQGNSA. This CDR3 has 14 amino acids.